This T cell receptor beta chain is from a study of regulatory T cells in long-lasting Graves disease (dated by TCRdb to about 2021). About the study as a whole: In the newly diagnosed Graves' disease group, patients had been taking antithyroid drugs for less than 3 months. Peripheral blood TCR sequencing and RNA sequencing compared persistent Graves' disease patients with newly diagnosed Graves' disease patients. The study was conducted in China and was registered as a clinical trial. A total of around 33 samples were covered by TCR sequencing, comprising about 13 persistent and around 20 newly diagnosed Graves' disease patients. Paper-wide results and their limitations: Persistent Graves' disease patients showed lower TCR Shannon entropy and fewer highly expanded clones than newly diagnosed patients, suggesting clonal expansion. Only peripheral blood was studied, because thyroid tissue, the primary lesion, was inaccessible. Persistent patients shared more public clonotypes among themselves (2,741) than newly diagnosed patients did (about 900). The authors acknowledged the small sample size as a limitation that may reduce accuracy. TRBV28, TRBJ1-2 and TRBJ2-5 were preferentially used in persistent disease, while TRBV20-1 and TRBJ2-1 were favored in newly diagnosed disease. Sequencing and analysis were limited to the TCR beta chain.

Trimming takes 0 bases off V and 7 bases off J; junction bases not matched to a gene: 6. The germline V gene (reference sequence) yields LGHDT for CDR1 and YNNKEL for CDR2. The CDR3, from cysteine to phenylalanine, totals 15 residues. The entry retains the CDR3 DNA only, 45 bases that are in frame from base 1. The library was generated by multiplex PCR. Instrument used: Illumina HiSeq 4000. CDR3 regions were amplified by Arm-PCR with iRepertoire HTBI primers to construct TCR beta libraries. Before sequencing, the PCR products underwent gel purification. Under the source paper's analysis protocol: Gene usage analysis of CDR3 amino acid clonotypes relied on the approximately 60 TRBV and about 15 TRBJ segments identified across samples. COPE and FqMerger were used to merge filtered high-quality paired reads into contigs. BLAST was used to align contigs to the IMGT TRBV, TRBD and TRBJ reference genes, and CDR3 was defined following IMGT. Any clonotype with a frequency above 0.1% was classified as a highly expanded clone. Shannon entropy served as the measure of repertoire diversity, while the Gini coefficient captured V-J evenness. Public clonotypes were defined as clonotypes shared by more than one individual. The raw public reads went through TCRdb reprocessing: fastp at Q25, MiXCR clone calling, in-frame beta chains kept. Here each entry gathers all rows of one CDR3 protein and keeps the most common genes and DNA. The V and J calls and clone size come from TCRdb's table, not from the authors' own analysis. The sample yields fewer than 500,000 distinct CDR3 sequences; roughly 16% were counted once. 10% to 15% of the sample lies in the top ten.

Comment on this clonotype: Its cognate antigen has yet to be identified. No much larger clonotype is one base removed from it; base qualities were not supplied.

The time point label, as the study defines it: newly diagnosed GD, antithyroid drugs for less than 3 months. For both TCR sequencing and RNA sequencing, RNA was extracted from PBMCs in TRIzol. The diagnosis of Graves' disease followed American Thyroid Association guidelines. Recruitment of patients was carried out at an endocrinology department in Xi'an, China. Each patient gave about 8.1 milliliters of peripheral blood, collected in an EDTA anticoagulant tube. Ficoll Paque Plus density gradient separation was used to isolate PBMCs, and no further T cell sorting was done. An Agilent 2100 Bioanalyzer and agarose gel were used to check RNA quality, while a NanoDrop 2000 measured RNA concentration. The same data also went into a second study, on T cells in Graves' hyperthyroidism and ophthalmopathy. As that second paper reports: A patient counted as having stable Graves' hyperthyroidism if no progression to ophthalmopathy occurred over 18 months of follow-up. The hyperthyroidism patients were between 18 and 65 years old and newly diagnosed, with a disease duration of less than 2 months. Exclusion was applied to patients with uncontrolled infections, other autoimmune diseases, pregnancy or lactation. Clinical symptoms, serum thyroxine and TRAb, thyroid ultrasound, and orbital computed tomography formed the basis for the diagnoses. For the first round of RT-PCR on the TCR CDR3, the HTBI primer set was used together with the Qiagen OneStep RT-PCR kit. Most expanded thyroid clonotypes (frequency above 0.001) were also found in blood, which suggests that blood repertoires may mirror thyroid immune responses. A model built on a 13 V-J signature distinguished ophthalmopathy from stable hyperthyroidism, reaching 87.88% sensitivity and about 81% specificity in cross-validation and 80%/75% in testing. In validation, the model predicted progression to ophthalmopathy a median of roughly 6.1 months before onset, with approximately 68% sensitivity and roughly 72% specificity. To identify distinguishing TCR V-J signatures, a discovery cohort of around 100 patients was used, comprising 43 with Graves' ophthalmopathy and approximately 58 with stable Graves' hyperthyroidism. Prospective prediction of ophthalmopathy was tested in an independent validation cohort consisting of 18 to 20 hyperthyroidism patients and about 17 patients who later progressed to ophthalmopathy. The approximately 97 discovery patients were randomly divided into training and test sets at a 7:3 ratio. In several Graves' hyperthyroidism patients, the study also compared T-cell repertoires from thyroid tissue with T-cell repertoires from blood. Following sampling, methimazole starting at 30 mg daily was given to hyperthyroidism patients, and high-dose intravenous methylprednisolone was given to ophthalmopathy patients. Libraries were constructed in a second round of multiplex PCR, after which size selection and purification were performed. Paired-end sequencing of the libraries was performed with 100 bp reads on an Illumina HiSeq2000. SOAPnuke was used to process the raw data, with reads discarded if the reads contained adapters or uncalled bases, had a mean Phred below 15, or lacked an exact constant-primer or identifier match. COPE v1.2.5 was used to merge high-quality paired reads, and clonotypes were defined as unique nucleotide sequences. MiTCR v1.1 was used to align clonotypes to the IMGT TRBV, TRBD and TRBJ reference segments. Only V-J combinations with frequency above 0.0001, covering 99% to 99.2% of repertoires, were analysed. A TCS score was defined as the ratio between F50 (clonal expansion) and ExV (chaos), using BLOSUM62-based TCRdist between CDR3 peptides within each V-J. Welch's t-statistics and random forest reduced 500 to 650 V-J features to 13, which were used in a naive Bayes classifier (R e1071). Sample size was not statistically predetermined, and blinding of investigators to group allocation was not performed. The paper reports TCR Vbeta CDR3 sequencing of some 140 peripheral blood samples: 40 to 45 ophthalmopathy, 75 to 80 hyperthyroidism and approximately 17 progressor patients.

This TCR derives from a man aged 35-49 years with Graves disease. Donor details come from another sample of the same person, matched by shared clones. Sequenced here: peripheral blood mononuclear cells (PBMCs), sampled at new diagnosis, from a patient treated with antithyroid drugs. The sequence joins TRBV3-1 to TRBJ2-3, with 8 central nucleotides matching TRBD2. The sequenced DNA is TGTGCCAGCAGCCAAGACTGGGCTAGCGGGCATACGCAGTATTTT. The resulting protein is CASSQDWASGHTQYF.